Sequencing of this T cell receptor (beta chain) was carried out in a study of blood T cell repertoires in COVID-19. The repertoire was sequenced with immunoSEQ multiplex PCR; TCRdb's copy has only in-frame clones and lacks some. Among about 180,000 clones listed, about 75% were seen once. V was pared by 2 bases and J by 5 bases, with 15 bases between. Germline CDR1 is LNHDA and CDR2 is SQIVND (reference sequence). The CDR3 consists of 15 residues. Sequencing was done on a sample of peripheral blood. The rearrangement links TRBV19 to TRBJ2-5; a possible D gene is TRBD1 (5 bases). The receptor was isolated from a woman between 65 and 79 years old with acute or convalescent COVID-19. CDR3 sequence reads: CASSISGQGWETQYF. In DNA form, the CDR3 reads TGTGCCAGTAGTATATCCGGGCAGGGATGGGAGACCCAGTACTTC.